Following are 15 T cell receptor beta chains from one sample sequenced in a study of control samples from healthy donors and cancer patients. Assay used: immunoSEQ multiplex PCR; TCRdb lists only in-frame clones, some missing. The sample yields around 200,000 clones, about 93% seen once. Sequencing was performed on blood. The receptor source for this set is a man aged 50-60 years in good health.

CDR3 nucleotide sequence: TGCGCCAGCAGCCCCCTCCCAGCGATTAGTGCCCGAACTACTAATGAAAAACTGTTTTTT. It is translated as CASSPLPAISARTTNEKLFF. The chain employs TRBV4-1 and TRBJ1-4; D remains ambiguous. With 4 bases removed from V and 2 bases from J, the gap between germline ends came to 26 bases. The CDR3 extends over 20 amino acids. Germline V lookup: CDR1 MGHRA, CDR2 YSYEKL.

The CDR3 sequence is CASSFSGGSYEQYF. In nucleotides, the CDR3 is TGTGCCAGCAGCTTTTCGGGGGGGTCCTACGAGCAGTACTTC. The J gene is TRBJ2-7, the V gene TRBV7-9; 8 bases align to TRBD2. The CDR3 extends over 14 amino acids. Germline CDR1 SEHNR, CDR2 FQNEAQ (reference sequence). V was pared by 3 bases and J by 1 base, with 2 bases of the junction left unmatched.

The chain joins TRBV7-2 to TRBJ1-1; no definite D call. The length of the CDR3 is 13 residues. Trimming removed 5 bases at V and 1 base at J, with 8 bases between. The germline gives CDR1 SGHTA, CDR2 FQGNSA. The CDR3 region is CASSPAPNTEAFF. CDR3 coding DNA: TGTGCCAGCAGCCCGGCCCCGAACACTGAAGCTTTCTTT.

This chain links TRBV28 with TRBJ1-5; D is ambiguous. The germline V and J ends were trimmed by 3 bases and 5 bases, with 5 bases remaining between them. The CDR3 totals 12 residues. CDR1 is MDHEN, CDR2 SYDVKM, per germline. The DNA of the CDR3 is TGTGCCAGCAGTTTGGAATATCAGCCCCAGCATTTT. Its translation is CASSLEYQPQHF.

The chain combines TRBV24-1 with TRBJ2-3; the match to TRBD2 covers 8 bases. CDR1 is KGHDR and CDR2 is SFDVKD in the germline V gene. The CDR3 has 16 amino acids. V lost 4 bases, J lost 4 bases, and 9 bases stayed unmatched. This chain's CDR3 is CATSDFTAGESDTQYF. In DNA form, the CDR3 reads TGTGCCACCAGTGACTTCACAGCGGGGGAATCAGATACGCAGTATTTT.

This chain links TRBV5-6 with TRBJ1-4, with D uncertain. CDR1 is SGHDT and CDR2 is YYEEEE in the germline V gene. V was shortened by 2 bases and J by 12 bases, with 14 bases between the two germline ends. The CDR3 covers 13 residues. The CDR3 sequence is CASSFSAGGQLFF. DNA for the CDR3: TGTGCCAGCAGCTTCTCGGCAGGCGGCCAACTGTTTTTT.

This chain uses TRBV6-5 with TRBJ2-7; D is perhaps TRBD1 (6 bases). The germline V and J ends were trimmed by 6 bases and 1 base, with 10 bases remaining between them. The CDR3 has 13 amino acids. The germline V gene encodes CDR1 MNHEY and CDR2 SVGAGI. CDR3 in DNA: TGTGCCAGCAGGAAACAGGGTTCCTACGAGCAGTACGTC. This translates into CASRKQGSYEQYV.

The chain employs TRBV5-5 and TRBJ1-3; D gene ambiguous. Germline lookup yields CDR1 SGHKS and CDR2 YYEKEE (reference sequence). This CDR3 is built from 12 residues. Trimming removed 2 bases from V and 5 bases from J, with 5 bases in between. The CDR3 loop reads CASSLPRNTIYF. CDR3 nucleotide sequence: TGTGCCAGCAGCTTACCCAGAAACACCATATATTTT.

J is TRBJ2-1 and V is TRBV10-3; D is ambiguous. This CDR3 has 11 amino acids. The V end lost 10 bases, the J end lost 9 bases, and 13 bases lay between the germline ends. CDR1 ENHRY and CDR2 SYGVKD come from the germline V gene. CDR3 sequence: CATLKGVEQFF. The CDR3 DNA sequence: TGTGCCACCCTTAAGGGTGTTGAGCAGTTCTTC.

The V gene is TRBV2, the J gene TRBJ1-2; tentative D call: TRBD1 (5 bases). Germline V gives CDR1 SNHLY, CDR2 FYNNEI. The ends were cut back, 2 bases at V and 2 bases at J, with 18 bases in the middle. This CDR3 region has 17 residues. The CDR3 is CASSELMQDGGNYGYTF. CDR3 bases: TGTGCCAGCAGTGAACTCATGCAGGACGGGGGGAACTATGGCTACACCTTC.

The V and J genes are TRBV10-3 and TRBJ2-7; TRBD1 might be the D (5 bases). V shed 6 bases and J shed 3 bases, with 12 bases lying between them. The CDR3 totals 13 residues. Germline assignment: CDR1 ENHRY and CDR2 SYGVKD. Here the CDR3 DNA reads TGTGCCATCAGGGACAACACCCTCTACGAGCAGTACTTC. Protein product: CAIRDNTLYEQYF.

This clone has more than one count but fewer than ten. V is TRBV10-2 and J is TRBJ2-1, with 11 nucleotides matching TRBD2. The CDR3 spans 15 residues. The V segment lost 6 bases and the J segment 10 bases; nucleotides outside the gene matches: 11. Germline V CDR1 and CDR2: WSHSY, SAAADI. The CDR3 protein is CASSQTSGEYGEQFF. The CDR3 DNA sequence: TGCGCCAGCAGCCAGACTAGCGGGGAGTACGGGGAGCAGTTCTTC.

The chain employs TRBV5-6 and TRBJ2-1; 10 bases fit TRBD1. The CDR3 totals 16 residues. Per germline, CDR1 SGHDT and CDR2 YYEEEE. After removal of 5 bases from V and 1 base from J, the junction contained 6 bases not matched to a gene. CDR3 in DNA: TGTGCCAGCAGTTTACCGGGACAGGGGTCCTACAATGAGCAGTTCTTC. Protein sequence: CASSLPGQGSYNEQFF.

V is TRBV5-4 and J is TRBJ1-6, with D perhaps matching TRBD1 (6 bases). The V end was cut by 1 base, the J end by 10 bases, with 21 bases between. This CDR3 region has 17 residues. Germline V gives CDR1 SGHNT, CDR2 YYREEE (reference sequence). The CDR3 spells CASSLYAERDTRSPLHF. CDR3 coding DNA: TGTGCCAGCAGCTTGTATGCCGAGCGGGACACCAGATCACCCCTCCACTTT. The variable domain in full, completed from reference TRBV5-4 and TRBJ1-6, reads ETGVTQSPTHLIKTRGQQVTLRCSSQSGHNTVSWYQQALGQGPQFIFQYYREEENGRGNFPPRFSGLQFPNYSSELNVNALELDDSALYLCASSLYAERDTRSPLHFGNGTRLTVT.

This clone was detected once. CDR3 protein: CASRTPPLTEAFF. The CDR3 DNA is TGTGCCAGCAGGACTCCCCCTCTTACTGAAGCTTTCTTT. J is TRBJ1-1 and V is TRBV19; D unresolved. This CDR3 is built from 13 residues. CDR1 and CDR2 from the germline V gene are LNHDA and SQIVND (reference sequence). V gave up 9 bases and J gave up 5 bases, with 16 bases separating them.